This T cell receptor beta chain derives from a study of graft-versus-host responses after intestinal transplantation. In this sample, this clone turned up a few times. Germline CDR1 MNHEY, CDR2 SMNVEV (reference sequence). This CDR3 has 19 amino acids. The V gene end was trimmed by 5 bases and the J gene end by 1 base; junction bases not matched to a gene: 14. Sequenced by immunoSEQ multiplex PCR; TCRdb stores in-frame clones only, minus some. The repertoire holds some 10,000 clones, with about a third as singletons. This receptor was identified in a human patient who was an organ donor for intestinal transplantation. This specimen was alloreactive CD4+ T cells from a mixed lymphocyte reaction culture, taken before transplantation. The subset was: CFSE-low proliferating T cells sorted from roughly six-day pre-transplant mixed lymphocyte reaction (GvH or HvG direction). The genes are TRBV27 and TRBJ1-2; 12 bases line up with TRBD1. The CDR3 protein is CASSRVSSGTGGGNYGYTF. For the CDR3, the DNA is TGTGCCAGCAGTCGTGTCTCGAGCGGGACAGGGGGCGGTAACTATGGCTACACCTTC.